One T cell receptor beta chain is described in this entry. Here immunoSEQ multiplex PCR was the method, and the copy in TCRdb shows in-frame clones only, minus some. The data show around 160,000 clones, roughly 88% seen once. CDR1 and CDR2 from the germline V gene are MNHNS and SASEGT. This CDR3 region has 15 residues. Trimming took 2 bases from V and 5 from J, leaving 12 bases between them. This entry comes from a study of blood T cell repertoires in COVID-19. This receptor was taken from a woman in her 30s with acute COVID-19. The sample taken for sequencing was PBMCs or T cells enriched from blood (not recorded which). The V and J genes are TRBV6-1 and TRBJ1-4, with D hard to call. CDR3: CASSETLRENEKLFF. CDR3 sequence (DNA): TGTGCCAGCAGTGAAACGCTAAGGGAGAATGAAAAACTGTTTTTT.